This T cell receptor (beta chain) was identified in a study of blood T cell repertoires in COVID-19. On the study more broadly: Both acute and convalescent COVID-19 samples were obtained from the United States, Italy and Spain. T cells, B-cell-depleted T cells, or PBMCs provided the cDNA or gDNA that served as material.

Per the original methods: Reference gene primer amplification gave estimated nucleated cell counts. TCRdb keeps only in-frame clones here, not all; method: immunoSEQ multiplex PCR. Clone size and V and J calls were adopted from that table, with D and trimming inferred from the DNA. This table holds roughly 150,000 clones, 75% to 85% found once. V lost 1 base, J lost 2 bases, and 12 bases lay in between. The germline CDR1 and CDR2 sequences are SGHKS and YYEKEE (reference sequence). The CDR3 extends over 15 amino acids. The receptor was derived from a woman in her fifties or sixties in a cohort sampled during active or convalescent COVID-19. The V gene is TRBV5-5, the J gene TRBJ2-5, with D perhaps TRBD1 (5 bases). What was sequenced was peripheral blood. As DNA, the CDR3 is TGTGCCAGCAGCTTGCAGGGCAAGGGACAAGAGACCCAGTACTTC. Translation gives CASSLQGKGQETQYF.